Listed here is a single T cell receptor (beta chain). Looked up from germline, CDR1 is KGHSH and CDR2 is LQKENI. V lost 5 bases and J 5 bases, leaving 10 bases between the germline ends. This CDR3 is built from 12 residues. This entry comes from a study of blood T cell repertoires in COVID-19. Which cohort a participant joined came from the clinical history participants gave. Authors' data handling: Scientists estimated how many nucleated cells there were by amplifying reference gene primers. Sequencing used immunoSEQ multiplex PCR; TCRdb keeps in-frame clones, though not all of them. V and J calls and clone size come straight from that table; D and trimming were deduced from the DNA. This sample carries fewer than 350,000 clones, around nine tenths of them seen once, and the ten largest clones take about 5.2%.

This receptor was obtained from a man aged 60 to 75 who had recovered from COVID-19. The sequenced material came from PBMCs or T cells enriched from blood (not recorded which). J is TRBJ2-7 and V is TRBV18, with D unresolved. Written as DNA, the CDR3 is TGTGCCAGCTCAGCAGACTTAGACGAGCAGTACTTC. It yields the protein CASSADLDEQYF.